The following is a TCR beta chain sequence with its context. As handled by the study authors: How many nucleated cells were present was estimated from reference gene primer amplification. The repertoire was sequenced with immunoSEQ multiplex PCR; TCRdb's copy has only in-frame clones and lacks some. Clone size and the V and J calls come from that table; the DNA yielded D and trimming. The table lists 200,000 to 300,000 clones, 84% of them singletons. This CDR3 region has 14 residues. From germline, CDR1 is GTSNPN and CDR2 SVGIG (reference sequence). The J segment lost 7 bases and the V segment lost 5 bases, leaving 12 bases of the junction unmatched. These data are taken from a study of blood T cell repertoires in COVID-19. The overall study: The origin of the acute and convalescent COVID-19 samples was the United States, Italy and Spain. Sample material is recorded as cDNA or gDNA derived from T cells, B-cell-depleted T cells, or PBMCs.

This TCR was recovered from a woman in her forties who had recovered from COVID-19. The source material was peripheral blood. This rearrangement joins TRBV30 to TRBJ2-7; 9 bases fit TRBD1. The CDR3 is CAWGGQGPPGEQYF. The CDR3 coding sequence is TGTGCCTGGGGGGGACAGGGCCCCCCGGGGGAGCAGTACTTC. Based on the CDR3 plus reference TRBV30 and TRBJ2-7, the full variable domain is SQTIHQWPATLVQPVGSPLSLECTVEGTSNPNLYWYRQAAGRGLQLLFYSVGIGQISSEVPQNLSASRPQDRQFILSSKKLLLSDSGFYLCAWGGQGPPGEQYFGPGTRLTVT.